These T cell receptor beta chains were read from a single sample in a study of Ad26.COV2.S vaccination and SARS-CoV-2 variants. Data came from immunoSEQ multiplex PCR; TCRdb stores just in-frame clones and leaves some out. The sample comprises about 380,000 clones, 83% of which are singletons, and about 7.1% rests with the top ten. Sequences were derived from peripheral blood, sampled in a trial of Ad26.COV2.S vaccine versus placebo. The receptor set was obtained from a person between 18 and 65 years old who received the Ad26.COV2.S COVID-19 vaccine or a placebo. CDR3s include the opening cysteine and the closing phenylalanine or tryptophan. A D gene is named only where the DNA matches it firmly. Clone size is shown for a subset of rows, as once, few, many or a class of expanded clone.

clone_size,d_call,v_call,j_call,cdr3_aa,cdr3_nt
.,.,TRBV12-5,TRBJ1-1,CASGLEGSLVNTEAFF,TGTGCTAGTGGTTTGGAGGGATCCCTTGTGAACACTGAAGCTTTCTTT
.,.,TRBV5-4,TRBJ2-7,CASSLDRRNEQYF,TGTGCCAGCAGCTTGGACAGAAGGAACGAGCAGTACTTC
once,TRBD2,TRBV2,TRBJ2-3,CASSRFTSGRALEGSDTQYF,TGTGCCAGCAGTAGATTTACTAGCGGGAGGGCCCTCGAAGGTTCTGATACGCAGTATTTT
.,.,TRBV7-9,TRBJ1-6,CASSLRADYSPLHF,TGTGCCAGCAGCTTAAGGGCCGACTATTCACCCCTCCACTTT
.,.,TRBV6-1,TRBJ1-6,CASSERGERGNSPLHF,TGTGCCAGCAGTGAAAGGGGGGAGAGGGGTAATTCACCCCTCCACTTT
few,.,TRBV7-6,TRBJ1-6,CASSLAYSSDSPLHF,TGTGCCAGCAGCTTAGCGTATTCATCGGATTCACCCCTCCACTTT
.,.,TRBV6-5,TRBJ2-7,CASTPGRTYEQYF,TGTGCCAGCACCCCGGGCAGGACCTACGAGCAGTACTTC
.,TRBD1,TRBV6-1,TRBJ2-7,CASSEGMTGGLNYEQYF,TGTGCCAGCAGTGAAGGGATGACAGGGGGTCTAAACTACGAGCAGTACTTC
.,.,TRBV12-3/TRBV12-4,TRBJ1-1,CASVDRPTEAFF,TGTGCCAGCGTAGACAGACCCACTGAAGCTTTCTTT
.,TRBD1,TRBV7-9,TRBJ2-7,CASSPGQGLPIEQYF,TGTGCCAGCAGCCCGGGACAGGGACTGCCTATCGAGCAGTACTTC
few,TRBD2,TRBV14,TRBJ2-2,CASSPRLAGAVGELFF,TGTGCCAGCAGCCCGAGACTAGCGGGAGCGGTCGGGGAGCTGTTTTTT
.,.,TRBV18,TRBJ2-5,CASSPSRGGETQYF,TGTGCCAGCTCACCTTCAAGGGGTGGGGAGACCCAGTACTTC
.,TRBD2,TRBV11-2,TRBJ2-1,CASSPNLAGGTYNEQFF,TGTGCCAGCAGCCCCAATTTAGCGGGGGGGACCTACAATGAGCAGTTCTTC
.,.,TRBV20-1,TRBJ1-4,CSARRWEKLFF,TGCAGCGCTAGGAGGTGGGAAAAACTGTTTTTT
.,.,TRBV5-1,TRBJ2-3,CASSLPGSTDTQYF,TGCGCCAGCAGCTTGCCGGGGTCCACAGATACGCAGTATTTT
.,.,TRBV4-2,TRBJ1-1,CASSPWGSDEAFF,TGTGCCAGCAGCCCATGGGGGTCGGATGAAGCTTTCTTT
.,TRBD1,TRBV11-1,TRBJ1-1,CASSFDRADAFF,TGTGCCAGCAGCTTCGACAGGGCCGACGCTTTCTTT
.,TRBD1,TRBV30,TRBJ1-2,CAWGTGENYGYTF,TGTGCCTGGGGGACAGGGGAAAACTATGGCTACACCTTC
.,.,TRBV5-1,TRBJ1-5,CASSFTVNQPQHF,TGCGCCAGCAGCTTTACAGTCAATCAGCCCCAGCATTTT
.,.,TRBV29-1,TRBJ2-5,CSVVPPSETQYF,TGCAGCGTTGTCCCCCCGTCAGAGACCCAGTACTTC
.,TRBD1,TRBV19,TRBJ1-5,CASSDQGGQPQHF,TGTGCCAGTAGTGACCAGGGGGGTCAGCCCCAGCATTTT
few,.,TRBV5-1,TRBJ2-3,CASSLYTDTQYF,TGCGCCAGCAGTCTTTACACAGATACGCAGTATTTT
.,.,TRBV5-1,TRBJ2-3,CASTTGNTDTQYF,TGCGCCAGCACGACAGGAAACACAGATACGCAGTATTTT
.,.,TRBV6-5,TRBJ1-4,CASRINEKLFF,TGTGCCAGCAGAATTAATGAAAAACTGTTTTTT
few,.,TRBV28,TRBJ1-1,CASSPFTRGGRYTEAFF,TGTGCCAGCAGTCCTTTTACGAGGGGGGGGAGGTACACTGAAGCTTTCTTT
.,TRBD1,TRBV24-1,TRBJ2-1,CATSESRQGYNEQFF,TGTGCCACCAGTGAATCGCGACAGGGATACAATGAGCAGTTCTTC
.,TRBD1,TRBV11-3,TRBJ1-2,CASSRAGQAGYTF,TGTGCCAGCAGCCGGGCGGGACAGGCGGGCTACACCTTC
.,.,TRBV5-1,TRBJ1-1,CASSFMPMNTEAFF,TGCGCCAGCAGCTTTATGCCTATGAACACTGAAGCTTTCTTT
once,.,TRBV10-2,TRBJ2-7,CASSESGYEQYF,TGCGCCAGCAGTGAGTCTGGCTACGAGCAGTACTTC
.,TRBD1,TRBV6-6,TRBJ2-1,CASSPIGTGKNYNEQFF,TGTGCCAGCAGTCCTATCGGGACAGGGAAGAACTACAATGAGCAGTTCTTC
few,TRBD1,TRBV2,TRBJ2-7,CASTIETGNEQYF,TGTGCCAGCACTATAGAGACAGGGAACGAGCAGTACTTC
few,TRBD1,TRBV6-5,TRBJ1-1,CASSLRQGAYTEAFF,TGTGCCAGCAGTCTACGACAGGGGGCCTACACTGAAGCTTTCTTT
once,.,TRBV5-1,TRBJ1-4,CASATGEGVMEKLFF,TGCGCCAGCGCCACGGGGGAGGGGGTCATGGAAAAACTGTTTTTT
.,TRBD1,TRBV6-2/TRBV6-3,TRBJ1-5,CASSYSKGGFDRGYQPQHF,TGTGCCAGCAGTTACTCGAAGGGGGGGTTTGACAGGGGTTATCAGCCCCAGCATTTT
.,.,TRBV28,TRBJ2-5,CASSFVGGQETQYF,TGTGCCAGCAGTTTCGTGGGCGGGCAAGAGACCCAGTACTTC
.,.,TRBV5-4,TRBJ2-3,CASSPPGGDTQYF,TGTGCCAGCAGCCCCCCCGGGGGAGATACGCAGTATTTT
.,TRBD1,TRBV5-1,TRBJ1-2,CASSGFGTGGGGDYGYTF,TGCGCCAGCAGCGGCTTCGGGACAGGGGGCGGGGGTGACTATGGCTACACCTTC
few,TRBD1,TRBV27,TRBJ2-6,CASSLEWTGIPSGANVLTF,TGTGCCAGCAGTTTAGAATGGACAGGTATCCCCTCCGGGGCCAACGTCCTGACTTTC
.,TRBD1,TRBV6-6,TRBJ1-1,CASSFRDRFGNTEAFF,TGTGCCAGCAGTTTTCGGGACAGGTTTGGGAACACTGAAGCTTTCTTT
.,.,TRBV7-9,TRBJ1-1,CASSYEMGAEAFF,TGTGCCAGCAGCTATGAGATGGGGGCTGAAGCTTTCTTT
.,.,TRBV28,TRBJ2-2,CASSRGLNTGELFF,TGTGCCAGCAGCAGGGGCCTCAACACCGGGGAGCTGTTTTTT
.,.,TRBV10-1,TRBJ2-1,CASSYPRTGGQGGEQFF,TGCGCCAGCAGTTACCCGCGGACGGGAGGTCAAGGGGGGGAGCAGTTCTTC
.,.,TRBV7-5,TRBJ2-7,CARSSALSGSYEQYF,TGTGCCAGAAGCTCCGCCTTGAGCGGGTCCTACGAGCAGTACTTC
.,TRBD2,TRBV11-2,TRBJ2-1,CASSLSGAGYNEQFF,TGTGCCAGCAGCTTAAGCGGGGCGGGGTACAATGAGCAGTTCTTC
.,.,TRBV4-2,TRBJ1-2,CASSQDDRRGYTF,TGTGCCAGCAGCCAAGATGACCGCCGCGGCTACACCTTC
.,TRBD1,TRBV19,TRBJ1-1,CASSMGTANTEAFF,TGTGCCAGTAGTATGGGGACAGCGAACACTGAAGCTTTCTTT
.,.,TRBV7-9,TRBJ1-2,CASSLGKGDGYTF,TGTGCCAGCAGCTTAGGTAAGGGAGATGGCTACACCTTC